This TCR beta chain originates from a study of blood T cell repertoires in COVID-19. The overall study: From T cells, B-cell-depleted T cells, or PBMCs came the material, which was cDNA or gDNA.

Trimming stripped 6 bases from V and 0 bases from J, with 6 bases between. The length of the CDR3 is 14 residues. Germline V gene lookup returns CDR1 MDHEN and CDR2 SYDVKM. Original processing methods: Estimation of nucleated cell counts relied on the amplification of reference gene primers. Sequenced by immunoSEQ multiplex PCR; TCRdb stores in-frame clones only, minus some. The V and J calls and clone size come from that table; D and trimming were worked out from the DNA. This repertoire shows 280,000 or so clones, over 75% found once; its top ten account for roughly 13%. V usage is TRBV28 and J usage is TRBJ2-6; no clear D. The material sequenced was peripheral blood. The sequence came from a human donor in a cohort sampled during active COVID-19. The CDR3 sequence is CASRALSGANVLTF. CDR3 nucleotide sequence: TGTGCCAGCAGAGCACTCTCTGGGGCCAACGTCCTGACTTTC. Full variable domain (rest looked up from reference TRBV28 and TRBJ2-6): DVKVTQSSRYLVKRTGEKVFLECVQDMDHENMFWYRQDPGLGLRLIYFSYDVKMKEKGDIPEGYSVSREKKERFSLILESASTNQTSMYLCASRALSGANVLTFGAGSRLTVL.